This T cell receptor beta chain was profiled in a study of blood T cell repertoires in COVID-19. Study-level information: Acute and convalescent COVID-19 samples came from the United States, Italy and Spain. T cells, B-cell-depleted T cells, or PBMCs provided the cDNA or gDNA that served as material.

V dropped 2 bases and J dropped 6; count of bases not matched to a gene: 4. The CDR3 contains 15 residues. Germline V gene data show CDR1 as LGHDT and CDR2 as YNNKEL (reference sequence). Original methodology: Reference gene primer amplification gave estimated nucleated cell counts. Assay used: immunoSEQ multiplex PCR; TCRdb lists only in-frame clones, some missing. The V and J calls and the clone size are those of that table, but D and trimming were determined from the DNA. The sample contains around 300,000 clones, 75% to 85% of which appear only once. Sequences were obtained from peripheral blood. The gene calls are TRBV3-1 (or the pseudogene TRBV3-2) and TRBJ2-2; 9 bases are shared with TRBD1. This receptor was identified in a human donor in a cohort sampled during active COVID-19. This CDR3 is CASSQKTGGPGELFF. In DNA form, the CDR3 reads TGTGCCAGCAGCCAAAAGACAGGGGGACCCGGGGAGCTGTTTTTT.